This T cell receptor (beta chain) was found in a study of PD-1 blockade in classical Hodgkin lymphoma. The CDR3 loop spans 15 amino acids. The junction had 4 bases not matched to a gene; V was cut back by 1 base and J by 3 bases. Per the germline V gene, CDR1 is SGHRS and CDR2 is YFSETQ. The table came from immunoSEQ multiplex PCR; TCRdb's copy has only in-frame clones and leaves some out. The table records 80,000 to 100,000 clones, more than 90% of them present only once. Brentuximab vedotin exposure varied among the patients, all of whom had relapsed after autologous stem cell transplantation. Complete response, partial response or progressive disease was recorded as best response.

The chain recombines TRBV5-1 with TRBJ2-5, with 9 bases aligning to TRBD2. The receptor was derived from a human donor with classical Hodgkin lymphoma. This sample comprised peripheral blood mononuclear cells (PBMCs), obtained at baseline. This CDR3 reads CASSLPTSGEETQYF. The CDR3 DNA reads TGCGCCAGCAGCTTGCCGACTAGCGGAGAAGAGACCCAGTACTTC.